These 6 T cell receptor beta chains came from one sample sequenced in a study of cytomegalovirus exposure and HLA in healthy donors (dated by TCRdb to 2015 to 2018). The library came from the immunoSEQ multiplex PCR assay. A mixture of 60 forward primers for TCR Vbeta segments and 13 reverse primers for TCR Jbeta segments was used in the multiplex PCR. Imported from immuneACCESS, the table was reduced by TCRdb to in-frame sequences with V and J called. These copies leave out some clones; in studies compared against another copy, an unresolved V gene accounts for under half, and the cause of the remainder is not known. The record for this sample contains about 48,000 clones. Under 1.3% of the sample is in the top ten clones. Sequencing used PBMCs. These receptors all come from a woman between 40 and 55 years old in good health and CMV-seronegative.

The CDR3 here is CASSGPGTGGSTSSYEQYF. The CDR3 DNA reads as TGTGCCAGTAGTGGCCCCGGGACAGGAGGGTCTACTAGCTCCTACGAGCAGTACTTC. The chain has TRBV19 and TRBJ2-7; 8 bases agree with TRBD1. Germline V CDR1 and CDR2: LNHDA, SQIVND (reference sequence). The CDR3 extends over 19 amino acids. J gave up 0 bases and V 5 bases, and 18 bases lay outside the gene matches.

The V call is TRBV5-1, the J call TRBJ1-1, with 8 positions matching TRBD1. The germline gives CDR1 SGHRS, CDR2 YFSETQ. The CDR3 extends over 13 amino acids. Trimming cost V 4 bases and J 11 bases; bases outside gene matches: 10. Written as DNA, the CDR3 is TGCGCCAGCAGCCAGTCGGACAGGGAACGCGCTTTCTTT. Protein sequence: CASSQSDRERAFF.

This chain uses TRBV11-2 with TRBJ2-7; 9 bases align to TRBD2. J lost 1 base, V lost 5 bases, and 6 bases had no gene match. Germline lookup yields CDR1 SGHAT and CDR2 FQNNGV. The CDR3 sequence is 15 residues long. The chain's CDR3 is CASSTGTSTSYEQYF. The CDR3 DNA reads TGTGCCAGCAGCACCGGGACTAGCACGTCCTACGAGCAGTACTTC.

The chain carries TRBV9 and TRBJ1-1; D perhaps matches TRBD1 (5 bases). Germline CDR1 and CDR2: SGDLS and YYNGEE. CDR3 length: 15 amino acids. Trimming left V 3 bases short and J 6 bases short, with 18 bases between. Here the CDR3 reads CASSDRAKGYSEAFF. CDR3 DNA: TGTGCCAGCAGCGACCGGGCCAAGGGGTACTCTGAAGCTTTCTTT.

The CDR3 DNA follows: TGTGCCAGCAGTTTTGGTCTGGCAGGGGAAAGGGAGCAGTTCTTC. The encoded protein is CASSFGLAGEREQFF. The J gene is TRBJ2-1, the V gene TRBV28; D possibly corresponds to TRBD1 (6 bases). The germline CDR1 and CDR2 sequences are MDHEN and SYDVKM. V was shortened by 3 bases and J by 10 bases, with 19 bases between the two germline ends. This CDR3 region has 15 residues.

The chain couples TRBV4-3 to TRBJ2-7, with 7 bases matching TRBD2. The CDR3 spans 18 residues. Germline values: CDR1 LGHNA, CDR2 YSLEER. V lost 0 bases, J lost 4 bases, and 15 bases stayed unmatched. This CDR3 is CASSQDYPSGGRGYEQYF. Written as DNA, the CDR3 is TGCGCCAGCAGCCAAGATTATCCAAGCGGAGGGAGGGGTTACGAGCAGTACTTC.